These 12 T cell receptor beta chains came from one sample sequenced in a study of T cell repertoires in cytomegalovirus infection. TCRdb passed the reads through MiXCR, listing each CDR3 protein once. The sample lists about 830,000 distinct CDR3 sequences, around a third occurring once. Their target antigens are unknown. The source was cultured CD8+ T cells from PBMCs, collected from culture after CMV antigen stimulation. These receptors all stem from a human donor in good health (CMV status not recorded). Some clones in this sample may be carry-over from other donors' samples.

This clonotype was seen a handful of times. V is TRBV28 and J is TRBJ1-1; 7 bases agree with TRBD1. The germline V gene encodes CDR1 MDHEN and CDR2 SYDVKM. The J segment lost 3 bases and the V segment lost 4 bases, leaving 14 bases of the junction unmatched. The CDR3 is 17 residues long. CDR3 protein: CASSSSRQGLYYTEAFF. CDR3 sequence (DNA): TGTGCCAGCAGTTCCAGTAGACAGGGATTATATTACACTGAAGCTTTCTTT.

In this sample, this clonotype turned up a few times. The gene calls are TRBV11-3 and TRBJ2-5, with 10 bases identical to TRBD1. Germline V CDR1 and CDR2: SGHNT, YENEEA. This CDR3 is built from 14 residues. V lost 4 bases to trimming and J lost 5 bases; unmatched junction nucleotides: 4. CDR3 in DNA: TGTGCCAGCAGCTCAGGACAGGGGGTCGAGACCCAGTACTTC. Translated, it gives CASSSGQGVETQYF.

The CDR3 region is CASSHLPEQRGFNYEQYV. In nucleotides, the CDR3 is TGCGCCAGCAGCCACCTCCCGGAGCAGCGGGGATTCAACTACGAGCAGTACGTC. V gene TRBV4-3 combines with J gene TRBJ2-7, with TRBD2 identical over 7 bases. The CDR3 runs to 18 residues. V gave up 3 bases and J gave up 3 bases; unmatched junction bases: 17. Germline V gene lookup returns CDR1 LGHNA and CDR2 YSLEER.

The table lists this clonotype with a few counts. V and J are TRBV28 and TRBJ2-1, with 10 bases fitting TRBD1. The CDR3 covers 14 residues. Per the germline V gene, CDR1 is MDHEN and CDR2 is SYDVKM. V gave up 7 bases and J gave up 8 bases; unmatched junction bases: 8. The chain's CDR3 is CASKRQGAFYEQFF. The CDR3 DNA is TGTGCCAGCAAACGACAGGGGGCGTTTTATGAGCAGTTCTTC. The variable domain in full, completed from reference TRBV28 and TRBJ2-1, reads DVKVTQSSRYLVKRTGEKVFLECVQDMDHENMFWYRQDPGLGLRLIYFSYDVKMKEKGDIPEGYSVSREKKERFSLILESASTNQTSMYLCASKRQGAFYEQFFGPGTRLTVL.

V usage is TRBV10-3 and J usage is TRBJ2-7; 10 bases agree with TRBD1. The J segment lost 5 bases and the V segment lost 6 bases, leaving 10 bases of the junction unmatched. CDR1 and CDR2 (germline): ENHRY, SYGVKD. The CDR3 contains 15 residues. The CDR3 coding sequence is TGTGCCATCAGGGCCGGGACAGGGGAAAGGGACGAGCAGTACGTC. Amino acids: CAIRAGTGERDEQYV.

The rearrangement links TRBV29-1 to TRBJ2-2; possibly TRBD1 for D (6 bases). The length of the CDR3 is 12 residues. Germline CDR1 is SQVTM and CDR2 is ANQGSEA. Between the trimmed V and J ends, which lost 6 bases and 7 bases, there was a span of 12 bases. The DNA of the CDR3 is TGCAGCGTCCCACAGGGAAACGGGGAGCTGTTTTTT. Amino acids: CSVPQGNGELFF.

Concerning this clonotype itself: Its ends do not fully match the called genes, so a read error is possible. This chain connects TRBV10-3 to TRBJ2-1, with D perhaps matching TRBD2 (6 bases). The CDR3 sequence is 13 residues long. The germline V gene has CDR1 ENHRY and CDR2 SYGVKD. CDR3: CAIRRDSNNEQFF. In DNA, the CDR3 is TGTGCCATCAGGAGGGACTCCAACAATGAGCAGTTCTTC.

The chain joins TRBV20-1 to TRBJ1-1, with D possibly being TRBD1 (6 bases). This CDR3 comprises 15 residues. Germline V lookup: CDR1 DFQATT, CDR2 SNEGSKA (reference sequence). V shed 3 bases and J shed 1 base, with 15 bases lying between them. CDR3 loop: CSARSPQQGNTEAFF. Here the CDR3 DNA reads TGCAGTGCTAGGTCCCCTCAACAGGGGAACACTGAAGCTTTCTTT.

This clonotype was recorded many times. This chain links TRBV7-6 with TRBJ1-1, with TRBD1 matching over 11 bases. Unmatched junction bases numbered 11, after V lost 5 bases and J lost 3 bases. The CDR3 runs to 17 residues. From germline, CDR1 is SGHVS and CDR2 FNYEAQ. CDR3 coding DNA: TGTGCCAGCAGCCGCTGGACAGGGGGCCCACTCGACACTGAAGCTTTCTTT. The encoded protein is CASSRWTGGPLDTEAFF.

The DNA for the CDR3 is TGCAGTGCTAGGAGCCGACAGGGCTCCTACGAGCAGTACTTC. Amino acids: CSARSRQGSYEQYF. V and J are TRBV20-1 and TRBJ2-7; 7 bases fit TRBD1. The ends lost 3 bases at V and 0 bases at J; junction bases unmatched: 5. The germline CDR1 and CDR2 sequences are DFQATT and SNEGSKA (reference sequence). The CDR3 totals 14 residues.

The chain joins TRBV5-6 to TRBJ1-2; no clear D gene. Germline V gene sequence: CDR1 SGHDT, CDR2 YYEEEE. V was cut by 4 bases and J by 5 bases, with 6 bases left in between. There are 11 residues in the CDR3. CDR3 coding DNA: TGTGCCAGCAGCAACCTTTATGGCTACACCTTC. The encoded protein is CASSNLYGYTF.

V usage is TRBV12-3 or TRBV12-4 and J usage is TRBJ2-3; TRBD1 matches at 7 bases. V was pared by 2 bases and J by 0 bases, with 5 bases of the junction left unmatched. The CDR3 totals 16 residues. CDR3 nucleotides: TGTGCCAGCAGTTTACGACAGGGCGGAAGCACAGATACGCAGTATTTT. Translated, it gives CASSLRQGGSTDTQYF.